This T cell receptor beta chain was sequenced during a study of T cell responses to AZD1222 COVID-19 vaccine. Method: immunoSEQ multiplex PCR; TCRdb's copy keeps in-frame clones and lacks some. The sample lists more than 150,000 clones, around 90% occurring once. This TCR derives from an adult in good health. The specimen comprised peripheral blood, sampled on day 0 of AZD1222 vaccination.

The CDR3 sequence: CASRTIGLTAEKLFF. The CDR3 DNA reads as TGTGCCAGCAGGACAATAGGACTGACAGCGGAAAAACTGTTTTTT. The V and J genes are TRBV6-5 and TRBJ1-4; possibly TRBD1 for D (5 bases). Germline V gene sequence: CDR1 MNHEY, CDR2 SVGAGI. This CDR3 has 15 residues. The V and J ends lost 6 bases and 8 bases respectively, with 19 bases between them.